The subject of this entry is one TCR beta chain. The antigen remains unidentified. This entry is derived from a study of graft-versus-host responses after intestinal transplantation. Overall study: Multivisceral, liver-intestinal, or isolated intestinal transplants were performed in recipients. Anti-thymocyte globulin was used for induction in all recipients, who then took tacrolimus and steroids for approximately 3 years. Notes on the study in general: HvG clone declines early post-transplant were associated with peak circulating GvH levels. Ileal or blood samples showed some GvH clones first, and such clones were also found in recipient marrow.

Only in-frame clones appear in the TCRdb table, and some are missing; sequencing was by immunoSEQ multiplex PCR. Counted here are roughly 92,000 clones, roughly 88% occurring once; the ten biggest clones make up approximately 0.11%. The source is a human donor who received an intestinal transplant. The starting material was unstimulated CD4+ T cells sorted from spleen or lymph node cells, obtained before intestinal transplant.

The CDR3, as DNA: TGTGCTAGTGGTCCGCAGGGGTTGCCTAATGAAAAACTGTTTTTT. Encoded protein: CASGPQGLPNEKLFF. The V gene is TRBV12-5, the J gene TRBJ1-4; D perhaps matches TRBD1 (6 bases). Per germline, CDR1 LGHNT and CDR2 FRNRAP. Deletions cut 5 bases from V and 3 bases from J, with 13 bases between. This CDR3 is 15 amino acids long.